These 32 T cell receptor beta chains share one sample of origin, sequenced in a study of shared clonotypes between healthy human individuals. Terminally differentiated effector memory CD45RA+ cells were left out of the naive CD8 fraction, which was CD45RO-negative and positively selected for CCR7. The data were produced by immunoSEQ multiplex PCR, yet TCRdb's version contains in-frame clones alone and is incomplete. The sample consists of around 550,000 clones, 95% of them appearing once. Sequenced input: naive CD8+ T cells sorted from blood. The receptors stem from a woman younger than 45 in good health.

The V and J genes are TRBV5-4 and TRBJ2-7; TRBD1 or TRBD2 may be the D gene (5 bases each). Trimming left V 2 bases short and J 4 bases short, with 16 bases between. This CDR3 region has 15 residues. The germline CDR1 and CDR2 sequences are SGHNT and YYREEE (reference sequence). CDR3 coding DNA: TGTGCCAGCAGCTTCTACGGGACGATGCCGTACGAGCAGTACTTC. As protein: CASSFYGTMPYEQYF.

Details on this clone: The sample has other DNA sequences that encode this CDR3 too. V is TRBV27 and J is TRBJ2-3, with no clear D. V was pared by 0 bases and J by 0 bases, with 4 bases between. This CDR3 spans 14 amino acids. The germline V gene has CDR1 MNHEY and CDR2 SMNVEV (reference sequence). This CDR3 is CASSLSSSTDTQYF. As DNA, the CDR3 is TGTGCCAGCAGTTTATCTTCTAGCACAGATACGCAGTATTTT.

In regard to this clone: This sample also contains other DNA sequences that code for the same CDR3. This chain links TRBV18 with TRBJ2-1; D unclear. The CDR3 is 11 residues long. Germline V gene lookup returns CDR1 KGHSH and CDR2 LQKENI. V was shortened by 3 bases and J by 7 bases, with 4 bases between the two germline ends. The CDR3 DNA reads TGTGCCAGCTCACCGGGAAATGAGCAGTTCTTC. Translation gives CASSPGNEQFF.

On this clone: At one end, the junction sequence differs from germline, possibly due to a read error. V and J are TRBV28 and TRBJ2-7; 7 positions match TRBD1. Germline CDR1 and CDR2: MDHEN and SYDVKM. The CDR3 has 13 amino acids. As DNA, the CDR3 is TGTGCCAGCAGTTTATCTGAACCGGGACAGCGTTCCTTC. Translating it yields CASSLSEPGQRSF.

The chain combines TRBV19 with TRBJ2-5, with D possibly being TRBD2 (5 bases). The ends were cut back, 10 bases at V and 2 bases at J, with 14 bases in the middle. Germline values: CDR1 LNHDA, CDR2 SQIVND (reference sequence). The CDR3 length is 13 residues. This CDR3 reads CAKIELGQETQYF. The CDR3 nucleotides are TGTGCCAAAATCGAACTAGGACAAGAGACCCAGTACTTC. Together with reference TRBV19 and TRBJ2-5, the CDR3 gives the full variable domain: DGGITQSPKYLFRKEGQNVTLSCEQNLNHDAMYWYRQDPGQGLRLIYYSQIVNDFQKGDIAEGYSVSREKKESFPLTVTSAQKNPTAFYLCAKIELGQETQYFGPGTRLLVL.

This rearrangement joins TRBV5-6 to TRBJ2-7, with a weak D call TRBD2 (6 bases). The CDR3 totals 14 residues. The germline gives CDR1 SGHDT, CDR2 YYEEEE. V was shortened by 4 bases and J by 5 bases, with 16 bases between the two germline ends. The CDR3 sequence: CASSISGRFDEQYF. The CDR3 nucleotides read TGTGCCAGCAGCATAAGTGGGAGGTTCGACGAGCAGTACTTC.

CDR3 in DNA: TGTGCCAGCAGCTCGGATAGCGGGAGATCCTACAATGAGCAGTTCTTC. Translated: CASSSDSGRSYNEQFF. This sequence joins TRBV7-3 and TRBJ2-1, with 9 bases fitting TRBD2. Per germline, CDR1 SGHTA and CDR2 FQGTGA. Losses at the gene ends were 4 bases for V and 1 base for J; bases not matched to a gene: 5. This CDR3 is 16 amino acids long.

The rearrangement joins TRBV5-5 to TRBJ2-7, with D uncertain. V was pared by 0 bases and J by 2 bases, with 3 bases between. The CDR3 length is 12 residues. Germline V gives CDR1 SGHKS, CDR2 YYEKEE (reference sequence). The CDR3 region has the DNA TGTGCCAGCAGCTTGGAACCCTACGAGCAGTACTTC. Translating gives CASSLEPYEQYF.

This chain uses TRBV7-9 with TRBJ2-7; 11 bases align to TRBD1. The CDR3 has 16 amino acids. Germline values: CDR1 SEHNR, CDR2 FQNEAQ (reference sequence). The V segment lost 8 bases and the J segment 4 bases; nucleotides outside the gene matches: 13. CDR3 sequence: CASASPPGQGEYEQYF. For the CDR3, the DNA is TGTGCCAGCGCCTCCCCACCGGGACAGGGGGAGTACGAGCAGTACTTC.

The chain uses TRBV10-3 and TRBJ2-2; 14 bases agree with TRBD2. The CDR3 contains 15 residues. Germline lookup yields CDR1 ENHRY and CDR2 SYGVKD. V shed 6 bases and J 5 bases; nucleotides not matched to a gene: 2. This chain's CDR3 is CAISGTSGSTGELFF. CDR3 nucleotides: TGTGCCATCAGCGGGACTAGCGGGAGTACCGGGGAGCTGTTTTTT.

In the case of this clone: The same CDR3 can be traced to other DNA sequences in this sample. The chain couples TRBV7-3 to TRBJ2-1, with TRBD2 as a possible D gene (6 bases). Germline assignment: CDR1 SGHTA and CDR2 FQGTGA. Trimming left V 4 bases short and J 4 bases short, with 11 bases between. The CDR3 totals 14 residues. CDR3: CASSSGTGYNEQFF. The CDR3 coding sequence is TGTGCCAGCAGCTCCGGGACTGGGTACAATGAGCAGTTCTTC.

The DNA for the CDR3 is TGTGCCTGGAATAGCGGGGGGACCTACAATGAGCAGTTCTTC. This gives the protein CAWNSGGTYNEQFF. This sequence joins TRBV30 and TRBJ2-1, with 10 bases fitting TRBD2. Germline V gives CDR1 GTSNPN, CDR2 SVGIG (reference sequence). The CDR3 sequence is 14 residues long. With V trimmed by 4 bases and J by 2 bases, 2 bases remained unmatched.

This clone came up once. The V and J genes are TRBV6-1 and TRBJ1-5; 10 nucleotides match TRBD1. Germline-derived CDR1 and CDR2 are MNHNS and SASEGT. J was trimmed by 3 bases and V by 3 bases; bases with no gene match: 2. This CDR3 contains 15 residues. The CDR3 here is CASSEDRGANQPQHF. The CDR3 bases are TGTGCCAGCAGTGAGGACAGGGGGGCCAATCAGCCCCAGCATTTT.

The rearrangement uses TRBV2 and TRBJ2-2; D could derive from TRBD1 or TRBD2 (5 bases each). CDR3 size: 16 residues. Trimming took 3 bases from V and 2 from J, leaving 13 bases between them. Germline CDR1 reads SNHLY; CDR2 reads FYNNEI. DNA of the CDR3: TGTGCCAGCAGTGAGGGACGGACGGGAAACACCGGGGAGCTGTTTTTT. This translates into CASSEGRTGNTGELFF. The entire variable domain, with the rest obtained from reference TRBV2 and TRBJ2-2, is as follows: EPEVTQTPSHQVTQMGQEVILRCVPISNHLYFYWYRQILGQKVEFLVSFYNNEISEKSEIFDDQFSVERPDGSNFTLKIRSTKLEDSAMYFCASSEGRTGNTGELFFGEGSRLTVL.

The chain has TRBV25-1 and TRBJ2-2; 11 bases map to TRBD2. Looked up from germline, CDR1 is MGHDK and CDR2 is SYGVNS. V was pared by 5 bases and J by 4 bases, with 0 bases of the junction left unmatched. The length of the CDR3 is 14 residues. CDR3 loop: CASSLAGGTGELFF. The CDR3 DNA reads TGTGCCAGCAGTCTAGCGGGAGGCACCGGGGAGCTGTTTTTT. Filled out from reference TRBV25-1 and TRBJ2-2, the complete variable domain reads EADIYQTPRYLVIGTGKKITLECSQTMGHDKMYWYQQDPGMELHLIHYSYGVNSTEKGDLSSESTVSRIRTEHFPLTLESARPSHTSQYLCASSLAGGTGELFFGEGSRLTVL.

The chain recombines TRBV19 with TRBJ2-2; D unresolved. The CDR3 is 14 amino acids. Germline V gene lookup returns CDR1 LNHDA and CDR2 SQIVND (reference sequence). V dropped 0 bases and J dropped 5 bases, with 7 bases sitting between them. The CDR3 region has the DNA TGTGCCAGTAGTATAGACCTAGGTACCGGGGAGCTGTTTTTT. This encodes CASSIDLGTGELFF.

This clone has only one observation. This chain uses TRBV7-9 with TRBJ2-7; 11 bases line up with TRBD1. The germline V gene encodes CDR1 SEHNR and CDR2 FQNEAQ (reference sequence). Trimming at V came to 5 bases and at J to 7 bases, leaving 4 bases not matched to a gene. This CDR3 is 13 amino acids long. CDR3 loop: CASSGQGAREQYF. The CDR3 DNA reads TGTGCCAGCAGCGGACAGGGGGCGCGAGAGCAGTACTTC.

CDR3 loop: CASSVVAGGRDEQFF. The CDR3, as DNA: TGTGCCAGCAGCGTAGTAGCGGGAGGTAGGGATGAGCAGTTCTTC. The V and J genes are TRBV9 and TRBJ2-1, with 10 bases fitting TRBD2. CDR3 length: 15 amino acids. Germline V CDR1 and CDR2: SGDLS, YYNGEE. The V and J ends lost 0 bases and 8 bases, in that order; junction bases with no gene match: 5.

The CDR3 nucleotides are TGTGCCAGCAGCTTGGGAGGGGAAAGTCAGCCCCAGCATTTT. As protein: CASSLGGESQPQHF. V is TRBV6-5 and J is TRBJ1-5, with D possibly matching TRBD1 (5 bases). CDR1 and CDR2 (germline): MNHEY, SVGAGI. This CDR3 is 14 amino acids long. V lost 6 bases, J lost 6 bases, and 15 bases lay in between.

The rearrangement uses TRBV10-3 and TRBJ2-7; 11 nucleotides match TRBD2. V was clipped by 0 bases and J by 4 bases; unmatched bases: 5. CDR3 length: 16 residues. Germline CDR1 and CDR2: ENHRY and SYGVKD. CDR3 residues: CAISESGGTSGYEQYF. CDR3 DNA sequence: TGTGCCATCAGTGAGTCTGGGGGGACTAGCGGATACGAGCAGTACTTC.

This chain connects TRBV20-1 to TRBJ1-1; tentative D call: TRBD1 (5 bases). In germline, CDR1 is DFQATT, CDR2 SNEGSKA (reference sequence). CDR3 length: 11 residues. V lost 6 bases and J 2 bases, leaving 7 bases between the germline ends. Here the CDR3 DNA reads TGCAGTGCCGGGGCCAACACTGAAGCTTTCTTT. Its translation: CSAGANTEAFF.

The CDR3 spells CASSFSEGRADTQYF. As DNA, the CDR3 is TGTGCCAGCAGTTTTTCCGAGGGCAGGGCAGATACGCAGTATTTT. V is TRBV28 and J is TRBJ2-3; either TRBD1 or TRBD2 may supply D (5 bases each). Germline-derived CDR1 and CDR2 are MDHEN and SYDVKM. This CDR3 has 15 amino acids. V lost 3 bases and J lost 4, with 14 bases in between.

The chain is built from TRBV28 and TRBJ2-1; TRBD2 agrees at 10 bases. This CDR3 comprises 15 residues. Germline loops: CDR1 MDHEN, CDR2 SYDVKM. Trimming took 6 bases from V and 8 from J; bases not matched to a gene: 10. The CDR3 reads CASRSSGRALDEQFF. In DNA form, the CDR3 reads TGTGCCAGCAGATCAAGCGGGAGGGCCCTGGATGAGCAGTTCTTC.

The chain joins TRBV7-8 to TRBJ2-7, with D possibly being TRBD2 (6 bases). This CDR3 has 16 residues. Germline V gives CDR1 SGHVS, CDR2 FQNEAQ. V dropped 5 bases and J dropped 3 bases, with 20 bases sitting between them. CDR3: CASSPRSGTGDYEQYF. The DNA of the CDR3 is TGTGCCAGCAGCCCCCGTTCGGGGACGGGAGACTACGAGCAGTACTTC.

The chain joins TRBV4-1 to TRBJ2-7, with D possibly matching TRBD1 (5 bases). The CDR3 covers 15 residues. Germline V gene lookup returns CDR1 MGHRA and CDR2 YSYEKL. V was pared by 0 bases and J by 5 bases, with 14 bases between. CDR3 sequence reads: CASSQERSQGDEQYF. The CDR3 coding sequence is TGCGCCAGCAGCCAAGAGAGATCGCAGGGTGACGAGCAGTACTTC.

The genes are TRBV27 and TRBJ1-2; a possible D gene is TRBD1 (5 bases). Trimming took 1 base from V and 8 from J, leaving 14 bases between them. The CDR3 consists of 14 residues. From germline, CDR1 is MNHEY and CDR2 SMNVEV (reference sequence). The CDR3 DNA reads TGTGCCAGCAGTTTATTTGGCGGTGGGGGAGGCTACACCTTC. Amino acid sequence: CASSLFGGGGGYTF.

V and J are TRBV28 and TRBJ2-5, with D maybe TRBD1 (5 bases). The CDR3 runs 16 residues. With 1 base removed from V and 2 bases from J, the gap between germline ends came to 14 bases. Germline CDR1 is MDHEN and CDR2 is SYDVKM. The CDR3 coding sequence is TGTGCCAGCAGTTTATCAATAGTGGGGCTGCAAGAGACCCAGTACTTC. Its translation is CASSLSIVGLQETQYF.

The chain carries TRBV7-9 and TRBJ2-1; 12 nucleotides line up with TRBD2. Germline CDR1 and CDR2: SEHNR and FQNEAQ (reference sequence). V shed 5 bases and J 0 bases; nucleotides not matched to a gene: 2. This CDR3 spans 16 amino acids. The CDR3 spells CASSQTSGSSYNEQFF. As DNA, the CDR3 is TGTGCCAGCAGCCAGACTAGCGGGAGCTCCTACAATGAGCAGTTCTTC.

The gene calls are TRBV29-1 and TRBJ2-7, with 7 bases fitting TRBD1. Germline loops: CDR1 SQVTM, CDR2 ANQGSEA. CDR3 length: 15 amino acids. V lost 7 bases and J lost 4; bases outside the gene matches: 16. The chain's CDR3 is CSAENRDSPWYEQYF. CDR3 nucleotide sequence: TGCAGCGCTGAGAACCGGGACAGCCCTTGGTACGAGCAGTACTTC.

V and J are TRBV27 and TRBJ2-7; 8 positions match TRBD2. The CDR3 totals 15 residues. The V segment lost 8 bases and the J segment 3 bases; nucleotides outside the gene matches: 12. Germline V gene lookup returns CDR1 MNHEY and CDR2 SMNVEV (reference sequence). The CDR3: CASRLAGGLHYEQYF. CDR3 in DNA: TGTGCCAGCCGTCTGGCGGGAGGTCTACACTACGAGCAGTACTTC.

This clone was seen just once. This sequence joins TRBV4-1 and TRBJ1-3, with D hard to call. The CDR3 covers 13 residues. The germline V gene has CDR1 MGHRA and CDR2 YSYEKL. Deletions cut 0 bases from V and 11 bases from J, with 11 bases between. The CDR3 coding sequence is TGCGCCAGCAGCCAAGATACGGAGGTACCCATATATTTT. Its protein product is CASSQDTEVPIYF.

In DNA, the CDR3 is TGTGCCAGCAGCTCCAAGACAAGATCGACAGGGGGTAACAATGAGCAGTTCTTC. Its translation is CASSSKTRSTGGNNEQFF. The J gene is TRBJ2-1, the V gene TRBV7-8, with 9 bases aligning to TRBD1. This CDR3 comprises 18 residues. CDR1 SGHVS and CDR2 FQNEAQ come from the germline V gene. J was trimmed by 5 bases and V by 4 bases; bases with no gene match: 15.